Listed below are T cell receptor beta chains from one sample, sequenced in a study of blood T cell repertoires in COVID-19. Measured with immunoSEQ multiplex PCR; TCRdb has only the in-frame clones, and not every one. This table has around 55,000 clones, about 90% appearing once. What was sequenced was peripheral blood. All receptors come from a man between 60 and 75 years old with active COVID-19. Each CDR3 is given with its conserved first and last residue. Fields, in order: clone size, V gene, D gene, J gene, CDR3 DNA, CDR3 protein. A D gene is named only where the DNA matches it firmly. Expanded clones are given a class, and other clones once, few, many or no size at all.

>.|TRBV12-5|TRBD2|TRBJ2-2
TGTGCTAGTGCCCTATCACTAGCGGGAGAACCCGGGGAGCTGTTTTTT
CASALSLAGEPGELFF
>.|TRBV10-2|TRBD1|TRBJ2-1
TGCGCCAGCAGCATTAACCCGACAGGGTCGAATGAGCAGTTCTTC
CASSINPTGSNEQFF
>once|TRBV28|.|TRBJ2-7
TGTGCCAGCAGTTCCGGGGTCGTCGGGACTGATGACTACGAGCAGTACTTC
CASSSGVVGTDDYEQYF
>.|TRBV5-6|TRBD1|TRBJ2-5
TGTGCCAGCAGCGGACAGGGAGGATTTTTGACCCAGTACTTC
CASSGQGGFLTQYF
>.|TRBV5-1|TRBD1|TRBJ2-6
TGCGCCAGCAGCTCCGGACAGGGGGAAGGTGGGGCCAACGTCCTGACTTTC
CASSSGQGEGGANVLTF
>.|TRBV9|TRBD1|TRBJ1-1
TGTGCCAGCAGCACCACAGGGGGAAACACTGAAGCTTTCTTT
CASSTTGGNTEAFF
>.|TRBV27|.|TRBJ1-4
TGTGCCAGCAGTTTATCCCCCAGGGTTGCCACTAATGAAAAACTGTTTTTT
CASSLSPRVATNEKLFF
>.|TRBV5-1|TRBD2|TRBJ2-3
TGCGCCAGCAAGGCGGGAGGGGTCACAGATACGCAGTATTTT
CASKAGGVTDTQYF
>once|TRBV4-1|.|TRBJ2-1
TGCGCCAGCAGCCAAGACGGGAGCTCCTACAATGAGCAGTTCTTC
CASSQDGSSYNEQFF
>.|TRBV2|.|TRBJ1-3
TGTGCCAGCAGTGCCCAACAGGTCGGAAACACCATATATTTT
CASSAQQVGNTIYF
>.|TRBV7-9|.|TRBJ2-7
TGTGCCAGCAGCTTAGGAACGAGGCGGGACCAGTACTTC
CASSLGTRRDQYF